This T cell receptor (beta chain) was retrieved from a study of OX40 agonist ivuxolimab in advanced cancers. On this clone: Its antigen is unidentified.

General study results and limits: The antigens recognized by the expanded peripheral T cells, that is their antigen specificity, were not determined. Certain nonresponders additionally had low normalized T-cell clonal expansion.

The table came from immunoSEQ multiplex PCR; TCRdb's copy has only in-frame clones and leaves some out. Counted here are tens of thousands of clones, roughly nine tenths occurring once; the ten biggest clones make up 9% to 15%. The V gene's germline CDR1 is SGHRS and CDR2 YFSETQ. This CDR3 region has 13 residues. Trimming removed 9 bases from V and 5 bases from J; junction bases left unmatched: 11. On cycle 4 day 1 and cycle 7 day 1, as well as at baseline, blood was sampled. The rearrangement uses TRBV5-1 and TRBJ2-7, with 7 bases matching TRBD1. The source is an adult with an advanced solid tumor such as melanoma, head and neck, liver or kidney cancer. This specimen consisted of CD4+ or CD8+ T cells sorted from blood, obtained in a trial of the OX40 agonist ivuxolimab. The CDR3 coding sequence is TGCGCCAACTCCCGGGACAGTAAGGACGAGCAGTACTTC. It translates to CANSRDSKDEQYF.